This T cell receptor beta chain came from a study of T cell responses to AZD1222 COVID-19 vaccine. Notes on this clone: What it binds is not known.

Study-wide results and caveats: Repertoire samples came only from after the peak T cell response. Most donors were white British and more were female, and clonal diversity was possibly underestimated.

This table comes from immunoSEQ multiplex PCR, and its TCRdb copy is limited to in-frame clones, with some not included. This table holds approximately 200,000 clones, 85% to 95% found once. V was trimmed by 0 bases and J by 5 bases, leaving 10 bases between them. From germline, CDR1 is SNHLY and CDR2 FYNNEI. This CDR3 comprises 14 residues. The material sequenced was peripheral blood, taken 28 days after the second AZD1222 dose. The chain carries TRBV2 and TRBJ2-5; D not certain. This sequence originates from an adult who received the AZD1222 COVID-19 vaccine. The CDR3 reads CASSEAMGKETQYF. CDR3 DNA sequence: TGTGCCAGCAGTGAAGCGATGGGCAAGGAGACCCAGTACTTC.